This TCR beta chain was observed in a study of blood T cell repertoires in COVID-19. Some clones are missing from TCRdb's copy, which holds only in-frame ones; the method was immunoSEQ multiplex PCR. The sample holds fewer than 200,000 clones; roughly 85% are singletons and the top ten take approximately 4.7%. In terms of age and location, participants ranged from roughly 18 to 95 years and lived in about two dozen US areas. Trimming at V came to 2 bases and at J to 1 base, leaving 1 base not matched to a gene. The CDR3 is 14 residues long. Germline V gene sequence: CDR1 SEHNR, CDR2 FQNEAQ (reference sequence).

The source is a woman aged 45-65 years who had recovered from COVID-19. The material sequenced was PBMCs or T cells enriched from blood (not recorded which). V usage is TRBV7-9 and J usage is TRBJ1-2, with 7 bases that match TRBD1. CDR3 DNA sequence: TGTGCCAGCAGCTTACAGGGGGATAACTATGGCTACACCTTC. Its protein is CASSLQGDNYGYTF.